This T cell receptor beta chain was found in a study of cytomegalovirus exposure and HLA in healthy donors. Study overall: In an early release, HLA-typed donors contributed tens of millions of unique TCR sequences. Study-level results: Relative to equally common others, HLA-associated TCR beta chains showed greater clonal expansion in a later analysis. In a later analysis, across HLA loci, associated TCR counts were highest for DRB1, lowest for HLA-C.

The primer mix had 60 Vbeta and 13 Jbeta primers. Generated by immunoSEQ multiplex PCR, the TCRdb table keeps only in-frame clones and is missing some. The table lists about 140,000 clones, about three quarters of them singletons, with nearly 7% in the top ten. Trimming took 0 bases from V and 5 from J, leaving 11 bases between them. The CDR3 has 14 amino acids. Germline V lookup: CDR1 SGHRS, CDR2 YFSETQ. This clone was observed once. Its antigen remains unknown. The sequenced sample consisted of PBMCs. This TCR derives from a man between 35 and 55 years old in good health and CMV-seropositive. The chain uses TRBV5-1 and TRBJ1-1; D is perhaps TRBD1 (5 bases). The CDR3 loop is CASSLDAGLTEAFF. The CDR3 nucleotides read TGCGCCAGCAGCTTGGACGCGGGACTAACTGAAGCTTTCTTT.